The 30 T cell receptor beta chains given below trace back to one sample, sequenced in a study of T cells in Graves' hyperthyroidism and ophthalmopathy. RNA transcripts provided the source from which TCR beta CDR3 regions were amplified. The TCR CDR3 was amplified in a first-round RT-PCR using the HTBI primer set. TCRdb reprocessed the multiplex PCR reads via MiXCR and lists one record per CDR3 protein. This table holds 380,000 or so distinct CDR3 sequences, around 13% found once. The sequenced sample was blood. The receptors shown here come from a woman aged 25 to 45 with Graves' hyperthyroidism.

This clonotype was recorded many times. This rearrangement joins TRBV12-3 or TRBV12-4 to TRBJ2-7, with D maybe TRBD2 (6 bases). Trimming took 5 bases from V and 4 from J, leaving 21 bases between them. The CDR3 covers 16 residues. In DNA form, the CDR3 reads TGTGCCAGCAGTGGACGGGCGGGATCGAACCATTACGAGCAGTACTTC. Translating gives CASSGRAGSNHYEQYF.

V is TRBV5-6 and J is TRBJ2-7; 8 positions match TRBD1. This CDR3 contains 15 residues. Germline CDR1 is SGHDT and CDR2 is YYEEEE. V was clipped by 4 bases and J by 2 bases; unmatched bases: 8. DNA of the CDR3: TGTGCCAGCAGCCCGACCGGGACAGGAGCCTACGAGCAGTACTTC. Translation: CASSPTGTGAYEQYF. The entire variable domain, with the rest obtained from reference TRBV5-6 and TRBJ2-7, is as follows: DAGVTQSPTHLIKTRGQQVTLRCSPKSGHDTVSWYQQALGQGPQFIFQYYEEEERQRGNFPDRFSGHQFPNYSSELNVNALLLGDSALYLCASSPTGTGAYEQYFGPGTRLTVT.

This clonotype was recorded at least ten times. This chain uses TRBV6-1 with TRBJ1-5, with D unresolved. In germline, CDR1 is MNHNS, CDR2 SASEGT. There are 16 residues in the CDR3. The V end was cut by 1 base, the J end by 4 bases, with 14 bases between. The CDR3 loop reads CASSEVGSRDNQPQHF. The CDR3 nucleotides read TGTGCCAGCAGTGAAGTAGGATCGCGGGATAATCAGCCCCAGCATTTT.

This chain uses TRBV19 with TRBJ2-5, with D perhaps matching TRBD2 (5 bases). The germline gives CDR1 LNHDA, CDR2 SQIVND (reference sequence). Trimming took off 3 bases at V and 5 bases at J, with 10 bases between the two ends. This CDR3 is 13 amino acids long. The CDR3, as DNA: TGTGCCAGTAGTATGGACCGAGGGGAGACCCAGTACTTC. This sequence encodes CASSMDRGETQYF.

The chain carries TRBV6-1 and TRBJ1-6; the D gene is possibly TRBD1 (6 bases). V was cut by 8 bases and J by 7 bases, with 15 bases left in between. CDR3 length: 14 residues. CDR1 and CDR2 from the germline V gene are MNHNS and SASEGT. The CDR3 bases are TGTGCCAGCTCCGAACAGGGCCCCAATTCACCCCTCCACTTT. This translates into CASSEQGPNSPLHF.

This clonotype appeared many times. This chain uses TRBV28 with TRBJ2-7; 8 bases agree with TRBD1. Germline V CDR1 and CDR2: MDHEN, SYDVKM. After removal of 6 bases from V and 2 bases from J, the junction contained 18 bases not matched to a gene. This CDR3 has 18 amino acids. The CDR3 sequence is CASRYTTGGTGRTYEQYF. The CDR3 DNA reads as TGTGCCAGCAGGTATACAACAGGAGGGACAGGCCGGACCTACGAGCAGTACTTC. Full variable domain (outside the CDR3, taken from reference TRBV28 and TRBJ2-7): DVKVTQSSRYLVKRTGEKVFLECVQDMDHENMFWYRQDPGLGLRLIYFSYDVKMKEKGDIPEGYSVSREKKERFSLILESASTNQTSMYLCASRYTTGGTGRTYEQYFGPGTRLTVT.

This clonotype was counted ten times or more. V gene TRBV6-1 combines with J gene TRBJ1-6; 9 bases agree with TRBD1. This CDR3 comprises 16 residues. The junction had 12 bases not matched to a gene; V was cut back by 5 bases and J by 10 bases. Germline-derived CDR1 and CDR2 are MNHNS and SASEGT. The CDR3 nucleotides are TGTGCCAGCAGTTTCACCGGGACAGGGTACGGATCACCCCTCCACTTT. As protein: CASSFTGTGYGSPLHF.

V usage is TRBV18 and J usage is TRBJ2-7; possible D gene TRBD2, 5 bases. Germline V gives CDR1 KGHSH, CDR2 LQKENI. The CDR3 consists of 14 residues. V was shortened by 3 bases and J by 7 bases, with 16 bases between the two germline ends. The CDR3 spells CASSPDSPPREQYF. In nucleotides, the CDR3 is TGTGCCAGCTCACCGGACTCCCCTCCTCGGGAGCAGTACTTC.

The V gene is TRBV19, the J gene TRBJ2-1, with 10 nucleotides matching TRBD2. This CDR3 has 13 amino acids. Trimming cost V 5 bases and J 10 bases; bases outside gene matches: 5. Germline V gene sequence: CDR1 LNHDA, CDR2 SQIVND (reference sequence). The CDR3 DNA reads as TGTGCCAGTAGTCTCGAACTAGCGGGGGAGCAGTTCTTC. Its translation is CASSLELAGEQFF.

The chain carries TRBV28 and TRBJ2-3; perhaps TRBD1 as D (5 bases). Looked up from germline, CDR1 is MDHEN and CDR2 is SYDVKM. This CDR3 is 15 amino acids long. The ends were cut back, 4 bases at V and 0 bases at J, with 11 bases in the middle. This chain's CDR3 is CASSYVQGSTDTQYF. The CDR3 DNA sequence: TGTGCCAGCAGTTACGTTCAGGGAAGCACAGATACGCAGTATTTT.

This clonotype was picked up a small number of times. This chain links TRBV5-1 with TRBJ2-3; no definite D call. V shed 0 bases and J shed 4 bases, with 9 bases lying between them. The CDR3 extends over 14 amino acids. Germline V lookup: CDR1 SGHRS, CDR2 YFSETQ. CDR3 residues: CASSLEGLPDTQYF. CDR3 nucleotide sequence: TGCGCCAGCAGCTTGGAGGGTTTGCCAGATACGCAGTATTTT.

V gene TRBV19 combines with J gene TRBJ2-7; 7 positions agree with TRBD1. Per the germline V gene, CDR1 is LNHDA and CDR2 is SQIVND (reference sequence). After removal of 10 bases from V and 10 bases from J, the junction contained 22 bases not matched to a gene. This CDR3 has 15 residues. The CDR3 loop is CATATGDRAPGDQYF. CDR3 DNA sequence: TGTGCCACCGCAACTGGCGACAGGGCCCCAGGCGACCAGTACTTC.

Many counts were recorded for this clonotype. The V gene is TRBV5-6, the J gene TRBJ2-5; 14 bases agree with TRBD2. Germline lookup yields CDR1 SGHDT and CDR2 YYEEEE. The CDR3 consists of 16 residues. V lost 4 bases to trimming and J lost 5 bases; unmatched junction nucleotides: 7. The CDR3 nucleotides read TGTGCCAGCAGCCTGGGACTAGCGGGAGTTGAGGAGACCCAGTACTTC. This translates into CASSLGLAGVEETQYF. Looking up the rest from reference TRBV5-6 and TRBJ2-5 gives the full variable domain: DAGVTQSPTHLIKTRGQQVTLRCSPKSGHDTVSWYQQALGQGPQFIFQYYEEEERQRGNFPDRFSGHQFPNYSSELNVNALLLGDSALYLCASSLGLAGVEETQYFGPGTRLLVL.

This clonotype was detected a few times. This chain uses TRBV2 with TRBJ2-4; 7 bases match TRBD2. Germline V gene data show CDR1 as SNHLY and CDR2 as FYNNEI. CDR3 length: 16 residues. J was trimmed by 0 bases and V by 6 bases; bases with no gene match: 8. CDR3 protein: CASRGRVLAAKNIQYF. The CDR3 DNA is TGTGCCAGCAGGGGGAGGGTACTAGCAGCCAAAAACATTCAGTACTTC.

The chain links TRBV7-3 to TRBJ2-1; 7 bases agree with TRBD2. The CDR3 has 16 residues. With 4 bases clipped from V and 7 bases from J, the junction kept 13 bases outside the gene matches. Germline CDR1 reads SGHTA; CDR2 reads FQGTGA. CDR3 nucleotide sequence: TGTGCCAGCAGCTCCCGAGGACTAGACCCTTTTAATGAGCAGTTCTTC. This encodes CASSSRGLDPFNEQFF.

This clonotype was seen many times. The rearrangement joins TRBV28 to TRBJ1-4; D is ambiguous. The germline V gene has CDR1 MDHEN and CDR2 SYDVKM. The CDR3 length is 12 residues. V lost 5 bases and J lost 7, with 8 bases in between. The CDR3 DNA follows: TGTGCCAGCAGTCTACAGAGTGAAAAACTGTTTTTT. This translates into CASSLQSEKLFF.

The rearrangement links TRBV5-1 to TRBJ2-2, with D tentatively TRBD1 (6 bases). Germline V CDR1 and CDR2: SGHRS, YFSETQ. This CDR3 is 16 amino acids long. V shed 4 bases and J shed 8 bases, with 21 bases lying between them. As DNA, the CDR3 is TGCGCCAGCAGCCTTATGAAACCACAGGGAGCTGGGGAGCTGTTTTTT. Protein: CASSLMKPQGAGELFF.

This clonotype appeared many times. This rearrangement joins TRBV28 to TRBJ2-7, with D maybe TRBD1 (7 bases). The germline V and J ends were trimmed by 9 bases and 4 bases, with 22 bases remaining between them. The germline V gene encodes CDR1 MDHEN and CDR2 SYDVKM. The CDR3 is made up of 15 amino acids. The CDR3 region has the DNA TGTGCCAGTGGGAGGCCAGCCGGGACAGCGTACGAGCAGTACTTC. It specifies CASGRPAGTAYEQYF.

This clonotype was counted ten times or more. CDR3 nucleotides: TGTGCCAGCAGCTTAGGTGAAGCTTTCTTT. Translation: CASSLGEAFF. The gene calls are TRBV13 and TRBJ1-1; no firm D call. This CDR3 has 10 residues. Trimming cost V 0 bases and J 7 bases, with 0 bases left between them. CDR1 PRHDT and CDR2 FYEKMQ come from the germline V gene (reference sequence).

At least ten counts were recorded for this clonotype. The CDR3 nucleotides read TGTGCCAGCAGCTTCCTACAGGGGGCGCAAGATACGCAGTATTTT. Amino acids: CASSFLQGAQDTQYF. The V call is TRBV7-2, the J call TRBJ2-3; 9 positions match TRBD1. V trimming: 3 bases; J trimming: 5 bases; junction bases outside the gene matches: 6. There are 15 residues in the CDR3. The germline CDR1 and CDR2 sequences are SGHTA and FQGNSA.

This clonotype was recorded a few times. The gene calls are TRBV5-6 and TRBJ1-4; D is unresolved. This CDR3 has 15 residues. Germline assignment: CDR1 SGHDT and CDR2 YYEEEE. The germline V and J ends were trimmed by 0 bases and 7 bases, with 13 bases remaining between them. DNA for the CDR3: TGTGCCAGCAGCTTGGATGGGAGGTTGGGTGAAAAACTGTTTTTT. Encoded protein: CASSLDGRLGEKLFF.

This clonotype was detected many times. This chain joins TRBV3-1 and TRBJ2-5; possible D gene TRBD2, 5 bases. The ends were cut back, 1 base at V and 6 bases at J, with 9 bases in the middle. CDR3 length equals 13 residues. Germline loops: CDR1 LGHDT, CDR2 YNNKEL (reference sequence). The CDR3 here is CASSQGTEKTQYF. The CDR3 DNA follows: TGTGCCAGCAGCCAAGGGACTGAAAAGACCCAGTACTTC.

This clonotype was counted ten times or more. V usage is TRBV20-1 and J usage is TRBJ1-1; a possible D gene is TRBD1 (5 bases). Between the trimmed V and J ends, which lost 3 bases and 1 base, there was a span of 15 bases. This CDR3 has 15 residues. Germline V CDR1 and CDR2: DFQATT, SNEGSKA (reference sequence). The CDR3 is CSARTYGAPNTEAFF. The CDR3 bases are TGCAGTGCTAGGACTTACGGGGCACCGAACACTGAAGCTTTCTTT.

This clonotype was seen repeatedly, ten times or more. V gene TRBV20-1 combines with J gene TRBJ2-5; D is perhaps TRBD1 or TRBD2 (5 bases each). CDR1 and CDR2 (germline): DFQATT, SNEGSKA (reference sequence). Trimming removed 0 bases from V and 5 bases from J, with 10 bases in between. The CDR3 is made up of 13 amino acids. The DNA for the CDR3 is TGCAGTGCTAGAGATCGGGGACGGGAGACCCAGTACTTC. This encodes CSARDRGRETQYF.

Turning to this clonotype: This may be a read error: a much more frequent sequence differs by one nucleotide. CDR3 nucleotide sequence: TGCGCCAGCAGCCCCGACAGGGACGGCTTCACCTTC. Protein product: CASSPDRDGFTF. The chain employs TRBV5-1 and TRBJ1-2; 7 bases line up with TRBD1. This CDR3 contains 12 residues. Germline-derived CDR1 and CDR2 are SGHRS and YFSETQ.

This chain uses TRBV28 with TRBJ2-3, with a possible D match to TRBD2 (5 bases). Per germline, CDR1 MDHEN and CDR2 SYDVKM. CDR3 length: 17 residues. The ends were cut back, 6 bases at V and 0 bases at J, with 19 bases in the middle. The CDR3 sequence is CASSQVRTVGSTDTQYF. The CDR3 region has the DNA TGTGCCAGCAGCCAAGTCAGGACTGTGGGCAGCACAGATACGCAGTATTTT.

CDR3 amino acids: CASSPRSEPREATGNTIYF. The CDR3 bases are TGTGCCAGCTCACCACGCTCCGAACCGAGGGAGGCTACTGGAAACACCATATATTTT. V and J are TRBV18 and TRBJ1-3, with D unclear. The germline V gene has CDR1 KGHSH and CDR2 LQKENI. The germline V and J ends were trimmed by 1 base and 2 bases, with 21 bases remaining between them. The CDR3 consists of 19 residues.

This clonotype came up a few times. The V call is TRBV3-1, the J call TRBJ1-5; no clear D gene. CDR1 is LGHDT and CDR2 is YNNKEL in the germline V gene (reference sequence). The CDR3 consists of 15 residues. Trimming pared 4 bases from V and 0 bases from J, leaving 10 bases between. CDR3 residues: CASSPNSLSNQPQHF. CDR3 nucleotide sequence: TGTGCCAGCAGCCCTAACAGTCTTAGCAATCAGCCCCAGCATTTT. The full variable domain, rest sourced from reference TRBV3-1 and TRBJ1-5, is DTAVSQTPKYLVTQMGNDKSIKCEQNLGHDTMYWYKQDSKKFLKIMFSYNNKELIINETVPNRFSPKSPDKAHLNLHINSLELGDSAVYFCASSPNSLSNQPQHFGDGTRLSIL.

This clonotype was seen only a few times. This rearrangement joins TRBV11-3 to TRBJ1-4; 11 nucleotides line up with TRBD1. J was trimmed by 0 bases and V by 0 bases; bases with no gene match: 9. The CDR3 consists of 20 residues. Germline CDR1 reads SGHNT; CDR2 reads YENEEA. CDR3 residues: CASSLDRGTGGFATNEKLFF. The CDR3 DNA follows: TGTGCCAGCAGCTTAGATCGCGGGACAGGGGGGTTTGCAACTAATGAAAAACTGTTTTTT.

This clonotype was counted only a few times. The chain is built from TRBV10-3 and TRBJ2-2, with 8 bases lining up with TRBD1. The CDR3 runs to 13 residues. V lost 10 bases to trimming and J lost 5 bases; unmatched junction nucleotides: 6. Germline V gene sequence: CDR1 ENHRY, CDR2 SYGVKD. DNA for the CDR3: TGTGCCACGGTCGACAGGGGAACCGGGGAGCTGTTTTTT. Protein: CATVDRGTGELFF.